The 18 T cell receptor beta chains in this list originate from one sample, sequenced in a study of cytomegalovirus exposure and HLA in healthy donors. PCR used 60 Vbeta primers and 13 Jbeta primers. Assay used: immunoSEQ multiplex PCR; TCRdb lists only in-frame clones, some missing. This table holds approximately 120,000 clones, about 83% found once. Sequenced material: PBMCs. The receptors stem from a man between 25 and 39 years old in good health and CMV-seronegative.

The chain has TRBV4-3 and TRBJ2-3; D perhaps matches TRBD2 (7 bases). The V gene's germline CDR1 is LGHNA and CDR2 YSLEER. The CDR3 has 17 residues. The germline V and J ends were trimmed by 0 bases and 2 bases, with 15 bases remaining between them. The CDR3 DNA reads as TGCGCCAGCAGCCAAGATCCGGCGGGGGCCGACACAGATACGCAGTATTTT. As protein: CASSQDPAGADTDTQYF.

The chain has TRBV9 and TRBJ2-5, with TRBD1 matching over 10 bases. Losses at the gene ends were 4 bases for V and 8 bases for J; bases not matched to a gene: 5. Germline lookup yields CDR1 SGDLS and CDR2 YYNGEE. The CDR3 length is 13 residues. CDR3 nucleotide sequence: TGTGCCAGCAGCCAAGGGACAGGGGACACCCAGTACTTC. It codes for CASSQGTGDTQYF.

V is TRBV4-1 and J is TRBJ2-5, with D hard to call. There are 11 residues in the CDR3. Per germline, CDR1 MGHRA and CDR2 YSYEKL. V was shortened by 3 bases and J by 11 bases, with 10 bases between the two germline ends. In DNA, the CDR3 is TGCGCCAGCAGCCAGACGGGTGAGCAGTACTTC. This gives the protein CASSQTGEQYF.

This clone was observed a single time. The chain links TRBV29-1 to TRBJ2-6; D unresolved. Trimming cost V 3 bases and J 0 bases, with 6 bases left between them. Germline CDR1 and CDR2: SQVTM and ANQGSEA. The CDR3 is 14 residues long. CDR3 amino acids: CSVEASSGANVLTF. DNA for the CDR3: TGCAGCGTTGAGGCAAGCTCTGGGGCCAACGTCCTGACTTTC.

This chain links TRBV6-5 with TRBJ2-3, with 7 nucleotides matching TRBD2. Per germline, CDR1 MNHEY and CDR2 SVGAGI. After removal of 4 bases from V and 4 bases from J, the junction contained 5 bases not matched to a gene. This CDR3 region has 14 residues. As DNA, the CDR3 is TGTGCCAGCAGTTGGGGGGGGAGGGCAGATACGCAGTATTTT. Residues: CASSWGGRADTQYF.

The CDR3 bases are TGTGCCAGCAGGGGTAGCGGGGGCCGGAACACCGGGGAGCTGTTTTTT. This encodes CASRGSGGRNTGELFF. The genes are TRBV7-2 and TRBJ2-2, with 9 bases fitting TRBD2. CDR1 SGHTA and CDR2 FQGNSA come from the germline V gene. With V trimmed by 6 bases and J by 1 base, 6 bases remained unmatched. This CDR3 comprises 16 residues.

The gene calls are TRBV30 and TRBJ1-5, with 8 bases fitting TRBD1. In germline, CDR1 is GTSNPN, CDR2 SVGIG (reference sequence). The CDR3 runs 15 residues. The trim removed 0 bases at V and 7 bases at J, leaving 8 bases unmatched. CDR3 sequence reads: CAWSVRSGGGQPQHF. CDR3 bases: TGTGCCTGGAGTGTACGATCAGGGGGCGGGCAGCCCCAGCATTTT.

The chain joins TRBV4-1 to TRBJ2-3, with TRBD2 matching over 8 bases. The CDR3 contains 16 residues. V shed 0 bases, J shed 3 bases, and the junction held 5 bases outside the gene matches. In germline, CDR1 is MGHRA, CDR2 YSYEKL. The CDR3 spells CASSQEPGGFTDTQYF. Here the CDR3 DNA reads TGCGCCAGCAGCCAAGAGCCGGGGGGGTTTACAGATACGCAGTATTTT.

This sequence joins TRBV2 and TRBJ2-7; the D gene is possibly TRBD1 (6 bases). Germline CDR1 reads SNHLY; CDR2 reads FYNNEI. The CDR3 is 15 amino acids. Trimming removed 8 bases from V and 0 bases from J, with 17 bases in between. CDR3 region: CASLLGDTPSYEQYF. CDR3 DNA: TGTGCCAGCCTCCTTGGGGACACCCCCTCCTACGAGCAGTACTTC.

The chain combines TRBV6-5 with TRBJ2-5; TRBD1 agrees at 9 bases. The end of the DNA is better explained by TRBJ2-7, so the J call may be wrong. Germline assignment: CDR1 MNHEY and CDR2 SVGAGI. CDR3 length: 15 residues. Here the CDR3 reads CASSSPGQGPYEQYF. The CDR3 nucleotides are TGTGCCAGCAGTTCCCCCGGACAGGGGCCCTACGAGCAGTACTTC.

This chain uses TRBV28 with TRBJ1-6; 10 nucleotides agree with TRBD1. Germline V lookup: CDR1 MDHEN, CDR2 SYDVKM. The CDR3 runs to 15 residues. V gave up 6 bases and J gave up 9 bases; unmatched junction bases: 8. The CDR3 here is CASSVPGTGVSPLHF. The CDR3 DNA is TGTGCCAGCAGCGTACCCGGGACAGGGGTTTCACCCCTCCACTTT.

V and J are TRBV18 and TRBJ2-1, with 10 bases identical to TRBD1. CDR1 and CDR2 (germline): KGHSH, LQKENI. The CDR3 contains 14 residues. The V segment lost 3 bases and the J segment 9 bases; nucleotides outside the gene matches: 5. CDR3 sequence: CASSPGTGVLEQFF. In DNA form, the CDR3 reads TGTGCCAGCTCACCTGGGACAGGGGTACTTGAGCAGTTCTTC.

The chain carries TRBV6-5 and TRBJ1-5; TRBD1 aligns across 11 bases. Germline V gene sequence: CDR1 MNHEY, CDR2 SVGAGI. Unmatched junction bases numbered 6, after V lost 5 bases and J lost 9 bases. The CDR3 has 14 amino acids. This CDR3 is CASSPGTGGLPQHF. The CDR3 DNA follows: TGTGCCAGCAGTCCCGGGACAGGGGGTTTGCCCCAGCATTTT.

The chain uses TRBV7-2 and TRBJ1-5; D unresolved. CDR3 size: 14 residues. Trimming pared 6 bases from V and 3 bases from J, leaving 12 bases between. Germline CDR1 and CDR2: SGHTA and FQGNSA. The CDR3, as DNA: TGTGCCAGCAGTTTCGACTTTCTCAATCAGCCCCAGCATTTT. This sequence encodes CASSFDFLNQPQHF. Full variable domain (outside the CDR3, taken from reference TRBV7-2 and TRBJ1-5): GAGVSQSPSNKVTEKGKDVELRCDPISGHTALYWYRQSLGQGLEFLIYFQGNSAPDKSGLPSDRFSAERTGGSVSTLTIQRTQQEDSAVYLCASSFDFLNQPQHFGDGTRLSIL.

This clone was counted a single time. The sample carries other DNA sequences with the same CDR3. J is TRBJ2-3 and V is TRBV4-3; 11 bases agree with TRBD2. The CDR3 is 15 residues long. Looked up from germline, CDR1 is LGHNA and CDR2 is YSLEER. The V segment lost 0 bases and the J segment 4 bases; nucleotides outside the gene matches: 0. The chain's CDR3 is CASSQDSGGADTQYF. As DNA, the CDR3 is TGCGCCAGCAGCCAAGATAGCGGGGGGGCAGATACGCAGTATTTT.

V and J are TRBV5-1 and TRBJ2-2; 7 nucleotides line up with TRBD1. CDR1 and CDR2 (germline): SGHRS, YFSETQ. CDR3 length: 16 amino acids. V shed 4 bases and J 3 bases; nucleotides not matched to a gene: 9. For the CDR3, the DNA is TGCGCCAGCAGCACCGGGACAGAGAAGTACACCGGGGAGCTGTTTTTT. Encoded protein: CASSTGTEKYTGELFF.

The CDR3 loop reads CASSLHERQRPIISGANVLTF. In DNA, the CDR3 is TGTGCCAGCAGCTTACATGAAAGACAGCGCCCTATAATCTCTGGGGCCAACGTCCTGACTTTC. The genes are TRBV7-6 and TRBJ2-6; D may be TRBD1 (5 bases). Trimming left V 2 bases short and J 0 bases short, with 23 bases between. The CDR3 runs to 21 residues. CDR1 and CDR2 from the germline V gene are SGHVS and FNYEAQ.

The CDR3 region is CASGRGPYEQYF. CDR3 nucleotides: TGTGCCAGTGGAAGGGGGCCTTACGAGCAGTACTTC. V usage is TRBV14 and J usage is TRBJ2-7; 7 bases are shared with TRBD1. Germline-derived CDR1 and CDR2 are SGHDN and FVKESK. V was clipped by 9 bases and J by 4 bases; unmatched bases: 6. The CDR3 loop spans 12 amino acids.